What follows are 17 T cell receptor beta chains derived from one specimen sequenced in a study of control samples from healthy donors and cancer patients. The data were produced by immunoSEQ multiplex PCR, yet TCRdb's version contains in-frame clones alone and is incomplete. This table holds roughly 170,000 clones, 75% to 95% found once. Source material: blood. These TCRs come from a woman aged 35 to 49 in good health.

As for this clone: This same CDR3 is encoded by further DNA sequences in the sample. The gene calls are TRBV10-3 and TRBJ1-5, with 9 bases matching TRBD1. Looked up from germline, CDR1 is ENHRY and CDR2 is SYGVKD. The length of the CDR3 is 15 residues. J lost 3 bases, V lost 4 bases, and 4 bases had no gene match. CDR3 protein: CAISGGQGLNQPQHF. CDR3 bases: TGTGCCATCAGTGGGGGACAGGGACTCAATCAGCCCCAGCATTTT.

The sample holds one count of this clone. The chain joins TRBV20-1 to TRBJ1-1, with unresolved D. The CDR3 spans 10 residues. Germline V gene lookup returns CDR1 DFQATT and CDR2 SNEGSKA (reference sequence). Trimming removed 7 bases from V and 8 bases from J, with 11 bases in between. CDR3: CSGGEEEAFF. DNA for the CDR3: TGCAGTGGCGGGGAGGAAGAAGCTTTCTTT.

This clone came up once. The chain carries TRBV5-1 and TRBJ2-5, with D maybe TRBD2 (6 bases). The CDR3 runs to 17 residues. Trimming took 3 bases from V and 3 from J, leaving 21 bases between them. Germline lookup yields CDR1 SGHRS and CDR2 YFSETQ. Here the CDR3 DNA reads TGCGCCAGCAGCTCCGCCCTCCTTGGCGGGACGAAAGAGACCCAGTACTTC. This sequence encodes CASSSALLGGTKETQYF. The whole variable domain, filled in from reference TRBV5-1 and TRBJ2-5, reads KAGVTQTPRYLIKTRGQQVTLSCSPISGHRSVSWYQQTPGQGLQFLFEYFSETQRNKGNFPGRFSGRQFSNSRSEMNVSTLELGDSALYLCASSSALLGGTKETQYFGPGTRLLVL.

This chain uses TRBV5-1 with TRBJ2-7, with 9 nucleotides matching TRBD1. CDR1 is SGHRS, CDR2 YFSETQ, per germline. The CDR3 covers 14 residues. Unmatched junction bases numbered 3, after V lost 0 bases and J lost 5 bases. CDR3 sequence reads: CASSLEDRGNEQYF. The DNA for the CDR3 is TGCGCCAGCAGCTTGGAGGACAGGGGAAACGAGCAGTACTTC.

This clone was seen a single time. The J gene is TRBJ2-5, the V gene TRBV2, with D possibly being TRBD2 (7 bases). The CDR3 is 11 residues long. The V and J ends lost 6 bases and 13 bases respectively, with 15 bases between them. CDR1 SNHLY and CDR2 FYNNEI come from the germline V gene. The CDR3 bases are TGTGCCAGCAGAGGAGGGGGGGCCGGGTACTTC. Encoded protein: CASRGGGAGYF.

V is TRBV2 and J is TRBJ2-6; either TRBD1 or TRBD2 may fit D (6 bases each). The CDR3 spans 15 residues. Germline-derived CDR1 and CDR2 are SNHLY and FYNNEI. Trimming cost V 8 bases and J 0 bases, with 11 bases left between them. CDR3 sequence (DNA): TGTGCCAGCTCTAAGGGGGGCTCTGGGGCCAACGTCCTGACTTTC. This codes for CASSKGGSGANVLTF. Full variable domain (outside the CDR3, taken from reference TRBV2 and TRBJ2-6): EPEVTQTPSHQVTQMGQEVILRCVPISNHLYFYWYRQILGQKVEFLVSFYNNEISEKSEIFDDQFSVERPDGSNFTLKIRSTKLEDSAMYFCASSKGGSGANVLTFGAGSRLTVL.

V is TRBV6-5 and J is TRBJ2-2, with D maybe TRBD2 (6 bases). V was pared by 3 bases and J by 4 bases, with 9 bases between. Germline lookup yields CDR1 MNHEY and CDR2 SVGAGI. The length of the CDR3 is 14 residues. In nucleotides, the CDR3 is TGTGCCAGCAGTTATAAGGAGGGCACCGGGGAGCTGTTTTTT. Translation: CASSYKEGTGELFF.

The chain combines TRBV27 with TRBJ1-6; D is uncertain. The CDR3 spans 17 residues. V dropped 0 bases and J dropped 0 bases, with 9 bases sitting between them. Germline V gene sequence: CDR1 MNHEY, CDR2 SMNVEV (reference sequence). CDR3 loop: CASSLSTVSSYNSPLHF. The CDR3 DNA is TGTGCCAGCAGTTTATCAACAGTGAGCTCCTATAATTCACCCCTCCACTTT.

The chain carries TRBV6-6 and TRBJ2-3, with 9 bases fitting TRBD2. V shed 6 bases and J 1 base; nucleotides not matched to a gene: 2. The CDR3 has 14 residues. Germline V gene lookup returns CDR1 MNHNY and CDR2 SVGAGI (reference sequence). The DNA of the CDR3 is TGTGCCAGCAGGCGGGGGGGAGGCACAGATACGCAGTATTTT. Its protein is CASRRGGGTDTQYF.

This chain uses TRBV12-3 or TRBV12-4 with TRBJ2-3; 10 bases map to TRBD2. The CDR3 totals 12 residues. The V and J ends lost 4 bases and 14 bases, in that order; junction bases with no gene match: 6. In DNA, the CDR3 is TGTGCCAGCAGTTCTCTAGCGGGGGATCTGTATTTT. Its protein is CASSSLAGDLYF.

The V call is TRBV18, the J call TRBJ1-2; no clear D gene. CDR1 is KGHSH and CDR2 is LQKENI in the germline V gene. The CDR3 contains 15 residues. The V end was cut by 6 bases, the J end by 7 bases, with 21 bases between. CDR3 residues: CASSPDTSNRGGYTF. CDR3 nucleotide sequence: TGTGCCAGCTCGCCGGATACGTCGAATCGTGGTGGCTACACCTTC.

In its sample, this clone was seen a few times. This chain joins TRBV27 and TRBJ2-1; possible D gene TRBD1, 6 bases. From germline, CDR1 is MNHEY and CDR2 SMNVEV (reference sequence). V was shortened by 3 bases and J by 8 bases, with 11 bases between the two germline ends. The CDR3 has 13 amino acids. The CDR3 DNA sequence: TGTGCCAGCAGTTTTGACAGGCGTTATGAGCAGTTCTTC. It encodes CASSFDRRYEQFF.

The rearrangement joins TRBV29-1 to TRBJ2-3; D call uncertain. The V end was cut by 8 bases, the J end by 4 bases, with 13 bases between. This CDR3 region has 12 residues. Germline V lookup: CDR1 SQVTM, CDR2 ANQGSEA. The CDR3 region is CSFSWAPDTQYF. CDR3 DNA: TGCAGCTTCTCTTGGGCCCCAGATACGCAGTATTTT.

This clone showed up just once. V is TRBV19 and J is TRBJ2-7; 8 positions agree with TRBD1. Trimming removed 3 bases from V and 2 bases from J; junction bases left unmatched: 6. The germline gives CDR1 LNHDA, CDR2 SQIVND (reference sequence). The CDR3 length is 15 residues. The DNA of the CDR3 is TGTGCCAGTAGTATTATAGCACAGGGGGCCTACGAGCAGTACTTC. As protein: CASSIIAQGAYEQYF.

V is TRBV9 and J is TRBJ2-3; 12 bases agree with TRBD2. This CDR3 contains 15 residues. CDR1 SGDLS and CDR2 YYNGEE come from the germline V gene. V lost 7 bases and J lost 5; bases outside the gene matches: 8. The CDR3 spells CASSVALAGGDTQYF. DNA for the CDR3: TGTGCCAGCTCAGTAGCACTAGCGGGGGGAGATACGCAGTATTTT. Full variable domain (remainder filled in from reference TRBV9 and TRBJ2-3): DSGVTQTPKHLITATGQRVTLRCSPRSGDLSVYWYQQSLDQGLQFLIQYYNGEERAKGNILERFSAQQFPDLHSELNLSSLELGDSALYFCASSVALAGGDTQYFGPGTRLTVL.

This rearrangement joins TRBV11-1 to TRBJ1-1; the match to TRBD1 covers 7 bases. The CDR3 has 15 residues. Trimming removed 5 bases from V and 0 bases from J; junction bases left unmatched: 6. Germline V lookup: CDR1 SGHAT, CDR2 FQDESV (reference sequence). The CDR3 is CASSAQGVMNTEAFF. The CDR3, as DNA: TGTGCCAGCAGCGCGCAGGGGGTCATGAACACTGAAGCTTTCTTT. The complete variable domain, with remaining parts taken from reference TRBV11-1 and TRBJ1-1, reads EAEVAQSPRYKITEKSQAVAFWCDPISGHATLYWYRQILGQGPELLVQFQDESVVDDSQLPKDRFSAERLKGVDSTLKIQPAELGDSAMYLCASSAQGVMNTEAFFGQGTRLTVV.

The chain has TRBV7-7 and TRBJ1-5; D remains unclear. The CDR3 is 13 residues long. V was shortened by 1 base and J by 5 bases, with 6 bases between the two germline ends. Germline CDR1 reads SSHAT; CDR2 reads FNYEAQ (reference sequence). The DNA for the CDR3 is TGTGCCAGCAGCTTAGGAATGGATCAGCCCCAGCATTTT. Translation: CASSLGMDQPQHF.